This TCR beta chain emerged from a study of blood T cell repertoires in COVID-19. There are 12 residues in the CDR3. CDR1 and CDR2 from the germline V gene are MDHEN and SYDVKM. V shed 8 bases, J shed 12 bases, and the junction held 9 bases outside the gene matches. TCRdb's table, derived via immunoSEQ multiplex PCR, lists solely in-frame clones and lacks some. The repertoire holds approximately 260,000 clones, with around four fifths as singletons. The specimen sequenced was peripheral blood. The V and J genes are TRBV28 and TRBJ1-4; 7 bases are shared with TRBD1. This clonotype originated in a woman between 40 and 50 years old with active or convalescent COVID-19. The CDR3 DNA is TGTGCCAGCGGAGACAGGGAGTGGGAACTGTTTTTT. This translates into CASGDREWELFF.